The T cell receptor (beta chain) described here comes from a study of blood T cell repertoires in COVID-19. Study context: Italy, Spain and the United States were the sources of the convalescent and acute COVID-19 samples.

The protocol was immunoSEQ multiplex PCR, while the TCRdb copy is restricted to in-frame clones and leaves out a portion. The top ten hold 0.65% to 0.85% of the sample, which has hundreds of thousands of clones, about 85% seen once. Unmatched junction bases numbered 6, after V lost 3 bases and J lost 7 bases. CDR3 length: 15 residues. CDR1 is WNHNN, CDR2 SYGVQD, per germline (reference sequence). The sample holds one count of this clone. The chain carries TRBV10-1 and TRBJ2-3; 11 bases align to TRBD1. The TCR was taken from a man aged 40-50 years with acute or convalescent COVID-19. Sequencing used peripheral blood. The CDR3 region has the DNA TGCGCCAGCAGTGAAGGGACAGGGGGGGGATATACGCAGTATTTT. Residues: CASSEGTGGGYTQYF.